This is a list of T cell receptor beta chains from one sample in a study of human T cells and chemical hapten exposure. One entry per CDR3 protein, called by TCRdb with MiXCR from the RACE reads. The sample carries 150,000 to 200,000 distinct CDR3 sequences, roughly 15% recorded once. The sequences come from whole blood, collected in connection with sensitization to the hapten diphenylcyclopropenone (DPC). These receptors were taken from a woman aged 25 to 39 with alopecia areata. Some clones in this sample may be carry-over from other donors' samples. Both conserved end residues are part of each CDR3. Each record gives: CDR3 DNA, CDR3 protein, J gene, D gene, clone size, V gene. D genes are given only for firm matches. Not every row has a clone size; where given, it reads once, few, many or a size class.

DNA: TGTGCCAGCCGTCCCGGGACAGGGAATGGCTACACCTTC
CDR3: CASRPGTGNGYTF
J: TRBJ1-2
D: TRBD1
size: -
V: TRBV2

DNA: TGCAGCGTTTCACCGGGACAGGGTGGCGAGCAGTACTTC
CDR3: CSVSPGQGGEQYF
J: TRBJ2-7
D: TRBD1
size: -
V: TRBV29-1

DNA: TGTGCCAGCAGCACACGGGGAGGGGGCACTGAAGCTTTCTTT
CDR3: CASSTRGGGTEAFF
J: TRBJ1-1
D: -
size: few
V: TRBV7-2

DNA: TGTGCCAGCAGCCGTCGCGGACAGGGAGGGAAAGGTAATCAGCCCCAGCATTTT
CDR3: CASSRRGQGGKGNQPQHF
J: TRBJ1-5
D: TRBD1
size: few
V: TRBV12-3/TRBV12-4

DNA: TGTGCCAGCTCGAGGGTAGGGGCAGATACGCAGTATTTT
CDR3: CASSRVGADTQYF
J: TRBJ2-3
D: -
size: few
V: TRBV6-6

DNA: TGTGCCAGCACGAATAGCGGCCAAGAGACCCAGTACTTC
CDR3: CASTNSGQETQYF
J: TRBJ2-5
D: -
size: -
V: TRBV7-9

DNA: TGTGCCAGCAGCTTGGGGACAGGGTATTATGGCTACACCTTC
CDR3: CASSLGTGYYGYTF
J: TRBJ1-2
D: TRBD1
size: -
V: TRBV5-8

DNA: TGTGCCAGCAGTGTACAGGGCAGGTACGAGCAGTACTTC
CDR3: CASSVQGRYEQYF
J: TRBJ2-7
D: -
size: -
V: TRBV2

DNA: TGTGCCAGCAGCTTAGGGTTGGGTCTAGATACGCAGTATTTT
CDR3: CASSLGLGLDTQYF
J: TRBJ2-3
D: -
size: -
V: TRBV7-2

DNA: TGCAGTGCTAGAGAGCCCCCAGGACATGGGCCGACCTATGGCTACACCTTC
CDR3: CSAREPPGHGPTYGYTF
J: TRBJ1-2
D: -
size: many
V: TRBV20-1

DNA: TGTGCCAGCACGAGCGGCAGCTTGGGCCAAGAGACCCAGTACTTC
CDR3: CASTSGSLGQETQYF
J: TRBJ2-5
D: -
size: few
V: TRBV28

DNA: TGTGCCAGTAGTAGTTTGGGACAATTTTTCAATCAGCCCCAGCATTTT
CDR3: CASSSLGQFFNQPQHF
J: TRBJ1-5
D: -
size: many
V: TRBV19

DNA: TGTGCCAGCAGCCCGTTACTAGCGGGGGGATCCAATGAGCAGTTCTTC
CDR3: CASSPLLAGGSNEQFF
J: TRBJ2-1
D: TRBD2
size: -
V: TRBV5-6

DNA: TGTGCCAGCAGACGGGGAGGGGCCAGGTTTAATGAAAAACTGTTTTTT
CDR3: CASRRGGARFNEKLFF
J: TRBJ1-4
D: -
size: few
V: TRBV7-2

DNA: TGCGCCAGCAGCCAAGATCTCGCAGGGTATAATTCACCCCTCCACTTT
CDR3: CASSQDLAGYNSPLHF
J: TRBJ1-6
D: -
size: -
V: TRBV4-3

DNA: TGCGCCAGCAGCCAAGGACTAGCTCGCACCGGGGAGCTGTTTTTT
CDR3: CASSQGLARTGELFF
J: TRBJ2-2
D: TRBD2
size: many
V: TRBV4-3

DNA: TGCGCCAGCAGCTTGACCAGCGGGAGGTTCAATGAGCAGTTCTTC
CDR3: CASSLTSGRFNEQFF
J: TRBJ2-1
D: TRBD2
size: -
V: TRBV5-1

DNA: TGTGCCAGCTCACTGTCGGGGGAACTGAACACTGAAGCTTTCTTT
CDR3: CASSLSGELNTEAFF
J: TRBJ1-1
D: -
size: -
V: TRBV18

DNA: TGTGCCAGCAGCCCACAAACCCCTTATGGCTACACCTTC
CDR3: CASSPQTPYGYTF
J: TRBJ1-2
D: -
size: many
V: TRBV3-1

DNA: TGCAGCGTTGGAGTGGGACAGGGGAACACTGAAGCTTTCTTT
CDR3: CSVGVGQGNTEAFF
J: TRBJ1-1
D: TRBD1
size: -
V: TRBV29-1

DNA: TGCGCCAGCAGCAAGACAGGGGCACGCACTGAAGCTTTCTTT
CDR3: CASSKTGARTEAFF
J: TRBJ1-1
D: TRBD1
size: -
V: TRBV5-1

DNA: TGTGCCAGCAGCTCGCAGAAGGACTACACCGGGGAGCTGTTTTTT
CDR3: CASSSQKDYTGELFF
J: TRBJ2-2
D: -
size: many
V: TRBV4-2

DNA: TGTGCCACCAGTGGGACGGGACGGTCCTATGGCTACACCTTC
CDR3: CATSGTGRSYGYTF
J: TRBJ1-2
D: -
size: many
V: TRBV24-1

DNA: TGTGCCATCAGTAAGACTAGCGGGGACGATGAGCAGTTCTTC
CDR3: CAISKTSGDDEQFF
J: TRBJ2-1
D: TRBD2
size: once
V: TRBV10-3

DNA: TGTGCCAGCAGTGTTCTCCCGAATGAAAAACTGTTTTTT
CDR3: CASSVLPNEKLFF
J: TRBJ1-4
D: -
size: -
V: TRBV28

DNA: TGCGCCAGCAGCCAAGAGTTGTCCTACGAGCAGTACTTC
CDR3: CASSQELSYEQYF
J: TRBJ2-7
D: -
size: many
V: TRBV4-1

DNA: TGTGCCAGCAGTTACTTTTCCTCCGGGACTAGGAACACCGGGGAGCTGTTTTTT
CDR3: CASSYFSSGTRNTGELFF
J: TRBJ2-2
D: TRBD2
size: -
V: TRBV6-5

DNA: TGTGCCAGCAGCTTGGAGGGGGCCAACTACGAGCAGTACTTC
CDR3: CASSLEGANYEQYF
J: TRBJ2-7
D: TRBD1
size: -
V: TRBV5-4

DNA: TGCGCCAGCAGCCCCCAAGGGCGGTCCGTCTTGGGGGCGGCGCAGTATTTT
CDR3: CASSPQGRSVLGAAQYF
J: TRBJ2-3
D: -
size: -
V: TRBV4-3

DNA: TGTGCCAGCAGTGATGCCGGGACCGCATCCTACGAGCAGTACTTC
CDR3: CASSDAGTASYEQYF
J: TRBJ2-7
D: -
size: few
V: TRBV25-1

DNA: TGTGCCAGCAGCATCAGACCTGGGGACTATGGCTACACCTTC
CDR3: CASSIRPGDYGYTF
J: TRBJ1-2
D: -
size: many
V: TRBV13

DNA: TGTGCCAGCAGTTACTCGGGGGGACCGCAGACCGAGCAGTACTTC
CDR3: CASSYSGGPQTEQYF
J: TRBJ2-7
D: -
size: few
V: TRBV6-5

DNA: TGCGCCAGCAGCCAAGATCAAGCGGGGGGGCTCTCGGAGCAGTTCTTC
CDR3: CASSQDQAGGLSEQFF
J: TRBJ2-1
D: TRBD2
size: -
V: TRBV4-3

DNA: TGCGCCAGCAGCTTGCCCACCATGACAGGAAACTATGGCTACACCTTC
CDR3: CASSLPTMTGNYGYTF
J: TRBJ1-2
D: -
size: few
V: TRBV5-1

DNA: TGTGCCAGCCGACGGACATCCTTGAACACCGGGGAGCTGTTTTTT
CDR3: CASRRTSLNTGELFF
J: TRBJ2-2
D: -
size: -
V: TRBV6-2/TRBV6-3

DNA: TGCAGCGTATTTGCGAGTACAGATACGCAGTATTTT
CDR3: CSVFASTDTQYF
J: TRBJ2-3
D: -
size: -
V: TRBV29-1

DNA: TGCGCCAGCAGCTTAGGGGACAGAAAAGAGACCCAGTACTTC
CDR3: CASSLGDRKETQYF
J: TRBJ2-5
D: TRBD1
size: -
V: TRBV5-1

DNA: TGTGCCAGCAGCTTAACTATGGGACTAGCGGGAGGGCAGGAGCAGTTCTTC
CDR3: CASSLTMGLAGGQEQFF
J: TRBJ2-1
D: TRBD2
size: few
V: TRBV7-2

DNA: TGTGCCAGCAGCTTAGTCGCCGGTGACACTGAAGCTTTCTTT
CDR3: CASSLVAGDTEAFF
J: TRBJ1-1
D: -
size: few
V: TRBV7-2

DNA: TGCGCCAGCAGCCCGGACAGGGGGGGAGAGACCCAGTACTTC
CDR3: CASSPDRGGETQYF
J: TRBJ2-5
D: TRBD1
size: -
V: TRBV5-1

DNA: TGCAGCGTTCTAGAGACCCAGTACTTC
CDR3: CSVLETQYF
J: TRBJ2-5
D: -
size: -
V: TRBV29-1

DNA: TGCAGCGTTGAAGAAGAAGGTGGGACTAGCTCCTATGAGCAGTTCTTC
CDR3: CSVEEEGGTSSYEQFF
J: TRBJ2-1
D: TRBD2
size: -
V: TRBV29-1

DNA: TGTGCCAGCAGCCACGCTAGCGGGAAAGAGACCCAGTACTTC
CDR3: CASSHASGKETQYF
J: TRBJ2-5
D: TRBD2
size: -
V: TRBV3-1

DNA: TGTGCCAGCAGCTTCGCTCAGTTCCAGCCCCAGCATTTT
CDR3: CASSFAQFQPQHF
J: TRBJ1-5
D: -
size: many
V: TRBV5-5

DNA: TGTGCCAGCAGCCCCCGTGGGACAGGGGGGAACTATGGCTACACCTTC
CDR3: CASSPRGTGGNYGYTF
J: TRBJ1-2
D: TRBD1
size: -
V: TRBV7-2

DNA: TGTGCCAGCCGTATAGGGATAGGAGAGACCCAGTACTTC
CDR3: CASRIGIGETQYF
J: TRBJ2-5
D: -
size: few
V: TRBV6-5

DNA: TGTGCCAGCAGCTTAGGAGGGCTTCCTCAAATTAAGAACACTGAAGCTTTCTTT
CDR3: CASSLGGLPQIKNTEAFF
J: TRBJ1-1
D: -
size: few
V: TRBV5-6

DNA: TGTGCCAGCTCCCCTGGGAGAGGGTTGAACACTGAAGCTTTCTTT
CDR3: CASSPGRGLNTEAFF
J: TRBJ1-1
D: -
size: -
V: TRBV18

DNA: TGTGCCAGTAGTACGACAGGGTTGGGCAATCAGCCCCAGCATTTT
CDR3: CASSTTGLGNQPQHF
J: TRBJ1-5
D: TRBD1
size: -
V: TRBV19

DNA: TGTGCCAGCAGTTTCCGATGGACTCGGGGCCTCGGCACTGAGCAGTTCTTC
CDR3: CASSFRWTRGLGTEQFF
J: TRBJ2-1
D: -
size: few
V: TRBV27

DNA: TGTGCCAGCAGTTACCCCGCGGAGAGGGGGCGAGGCTACACCTTC
CDR3: CASSYPAERGRGYTF
J: TRBJ1-2
D: TRBD1
size: few
V: TRBV6-5

DNA: TGTGCCAGCACCCCTAGGGGGAGGGCCGAGCAGTACTTC
CDR3: CASTPRGRAEQYF
J: TRBJ2-7
D: -
size: -
V: TRBV6-1

DNA: TGCAGTGCTCGAAATAGCGGAGGAATCCAAGAGACCCAGTACTTC
CDR3: CSARNSGGIQETQYF
J: TRBJ2-5
D: -
size: few
V: TRBV20-1

DNA: TGTGCCAGCAGTTTATCGTTTAGCGGGGGGGCGGATGATGAGCAGTTCTTC
CDR3: CASSLSFSGGADDEQFF
J: TRBJ2-1
D: TRBD2
size: -
V: TRBV27

DNA: TGTGCCAGCAGCGACCGGCAGTACTCGGATGAAAAACTGTTTTTT
CDR3: CASSDRQYSDEKLFF
J: TRBJ1-4
D: -
size: many
V: TRBV7-2

DNA: TGTGCCAGCAGCCAGGCTCGGACCCGGAACACCGGGGAGCTGTTTTTT
CDR3: CASSQARTRNTGELFF
J: TRBJ2-2
D: -
size: many
V: TRBV14

DNA: TGTGCCAGCAGCGTAGCTCTGACTAGCGGGGGTAACACAGATACGCAGTATTTT
CDR3: CASSVALTSGGNTDTQYF
J: TRBJ2-3
D: TRBD2
size: few
V: TRBV9

DNA: TGTGCCACAGCTTTCGGGAGGCCGGAGACCCAGTACTTC
CDR3: CATAFGRPETQYF
J: TRBJ2-5
D: TRBD2
size: many
V: TRBV7-8

DNA: TGTGCCAGCAGCTTCCAGATCTCCTACAATGAGCAGTTCTTC
CDR3: CASSFQISYNEQFF
J: TRBJ2-1
D: -
size: many
V: TRBV7-2